This entry lists 6 T cell receptor beta chains sequenced from one sample in a study of blood T cells in healthy people across ages. The second PCR ran roughly 7 to 12 cycles with a sample-barcoded 5' primer and J-beta primers. TCRdb called the 5' RACE reads again in MiXCR, with one record for every CDR3 protein. The top ten hold approximately 32% of the sample, which has about 680,000 distinct CDR3 sequences, roughly 50% seen once. The sequenced material came from blood. These receptors were obtained from a woman aged 60 to 75 in good health.

V and J are TRBV7-9 and TRBJ1-2; TRBD1 might be the D (5 bases). The CDR3 has 14 residues. The V gene's germline CDR1 is SEHNR and CDR2 FQNEAQ (reference sequence). V lost 0 bases, J lost 7 bases, and 12 bases lay in between. CDR3 DNA sequence: TGTGCCAGCAGCTTAGCGGTGCAGGGCCTTGGCTACACCTTC. This encodes CASSLAVQGLGYTF.

V gene TRBV6-2 or TRBV6-3 combines with J gene TRBJ2-1; D is undetermined. CDR3 length equals 13 residues. V lost 0 bases and J lost 6, with 6 bases in between. The germline V gene encodes CDR1 MNHEY and CDR2 SVGEGT. This CDR3 reads CASSYSITNEQFF. The CDR3 DNA is TGTGCCAGCAGTTACTCAATAACCAATGAGCAGTTCTTC.

The chain is built from TRBV7-2 and TRBJ2-5, with 8 bases aligning to TRBD2. This CDR3 comprises 17 residues. CDR1 and CDR2 from the germline V gene are SGHTA and FQGNSA. J lost 5 bases, V lost 6 bases, and 17 bases had no gene match. Here the CDR3 DNA reads TGTGCCAGCAGGATGGTCGGCTCTAGCGGGTTCCGGGAGACCCAGTACTTC. Translating gives CASRMVGSSGFRETQYF.

DNA for the CDR3: TGTGCCAGCAGCCACGACGACTTAGACAGGTCGAATCAGCCCCAGCATTTT. This translates into CASSHDDLDRSNQPQHF. V usage is TRBV6-1 and J usage is TRBJ1-5; a weak D match, TRBD1 (6 bases). Germline V lookup: CDR1 MNHNS, CDR2 SASEGT. V was pared by 6 bases and J by 4 bases, with 22 bases between. The CDR3 has 17 residues.

Details on this clonotype: This may come from a read error, since a much larger clone is one base off. The gene calls are TRBV29-1 and TRBJ2-7, with D possibly TRBD1 on 5 matching bases. The end of the DNA is better explained by TRBJ2-5, so the J call may be wrong. CDR3 length: 13 residues. CDR1 and CDR2 (germline): SQVTM, ANQGSEA. The CDR3 is CSVDEQGRETQYF. The CDR3 DNA reads TGCAGCGTTGACGAGCAGGGAAGAGAGACCCAGTACTTC.

CDR3 loop: CATSARDFSYNEQFF. The CDR3 DNA reads as TGTGCCACCAGTGCGCGGGACTTCTCCTACAATGAGCAGTTCTTC. The V and J genes are TRBV24-1 and TRBJ2-1, with D possibly TRBD2 on 6 matching bases. Germline V lookup: CDR1 KGHDR, CDR2 SFDVKD. The germline V and J ends were trimmed by 5 bases and 0 bases, with 10 bases remaining between them. The CDR3 loop spans 15 amino acids.